A selection of T cell receptor beta chains follows, all from one sample in a study of blood T cell repertoires in COVID-19. TCRdb's table, derived via immunoSEQ multiplex PCR, lists solely in-frame clones and lacks some. The sample has hundreds of thousands of clones, over 80% seen once. What was sequenced was PBMCs or T cells enriched from blood (not recorded which). The receptors come from a woman aged 18-29 years who had recovered from COVID-19. Both conserved end residues are part of each CDR3. Fields, in order: D gene, J gene, V gene, CDR3 protein. D genes are given only for firm matches.

>-|TRBJ1-6|TRBV9
CASSRGAGNSPLHF
>TRBD1|TRBJ2-5|TRBV23-1
CASSRIMGQGGETQYF
>-|TRBJ2-7|TRBV28
CATEGEGYEQYF
>-|TRBJ2-1|TRBV28
CASSTGGPPGEQFF
>TRBD1|TRBJ1-2|TRBV12-3/TRBV12-4
CASSPPGGGYTF
>-|TRBJ2-3|TRBV28
CASSSSRVSTDTQYF
>TRBD1|TRBJ1-4|TRBV7-9
CASSRTGVGELFF
>-|TRBJ1-2|TRBV12-5
CASGLVLFGQGRKLDGYTF
>TRBD1|TRBJ1-1|TRBV29-1
CSVVPNRGREAFF
>-|TRBJ1-2|TRBV5-4
CASSWRGRYGYTF
>TRBD1|TRBJ1-5|TRBV6-5
CASCWTGDSNQPQHF
>-|TRBJ2-2|TRBV7-2
CASSLYAGELFF
>-|TRBJ2-2|TRBV7-6
CASSLAGLSTGELFF
>TRBD1|TRBJ1-2|TRBV10-1
CASSEVGQGARGYTF
>-|TRBJ1-3|TRBV25-1
CASRQGNTIYF
>TRBD2|TRBJ2-5|TRBV2
CASSGRTSAEETQYF
>-|TRBJ2-7|TRBV11-2
CASSLDSWSSYEQYF
>-|TRBJ2-2|TRBV2
CASSDLRVSPGELFF
>-|TRBJ2-1|TRBV4-3
CASSRITGPHNEQFF
>TRBD1|TRBJ2-7|TRBV27
CAIRRQGSYEQYF
>-|TRBJ2-3|TRBV4-1
CASSQDPTGVGTDTQYF
>-|TRBJ1-1|TRBV4-1
CASSQDVGVLTEAFF
>-|TRBJ2-3|TRBV7-3
CASSFSGGTDTQYF
>-|TRBJ2-5|TRBV27
CASSFRRGPIQETQYF
>TRBD2|TRBJ2-1|TRBV3-1/TRBV3-2
CASSHGGNEQFF